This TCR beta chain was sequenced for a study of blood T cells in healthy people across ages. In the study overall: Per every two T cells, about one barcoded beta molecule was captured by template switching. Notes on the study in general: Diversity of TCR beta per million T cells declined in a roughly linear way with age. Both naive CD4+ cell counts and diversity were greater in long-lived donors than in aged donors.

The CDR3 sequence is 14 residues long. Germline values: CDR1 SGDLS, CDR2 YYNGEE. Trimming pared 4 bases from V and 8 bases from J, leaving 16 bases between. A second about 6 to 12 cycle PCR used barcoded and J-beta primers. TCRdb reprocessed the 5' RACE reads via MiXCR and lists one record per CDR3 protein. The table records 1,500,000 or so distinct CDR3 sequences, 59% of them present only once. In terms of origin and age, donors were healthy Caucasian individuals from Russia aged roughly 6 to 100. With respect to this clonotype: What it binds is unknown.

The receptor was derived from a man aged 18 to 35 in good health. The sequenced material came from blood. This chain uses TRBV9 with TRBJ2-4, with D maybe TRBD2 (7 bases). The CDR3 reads CASSPEGGSYIQYF. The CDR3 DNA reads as TGTGCCAGCAGCCCCGAGGGGGGGAGCTACATTCAGTACTTC.